This note documents a single T cell receptor beta chain sequence. These data originate in a study of cytomegalovirus exposure and HLA in healthy donors. It was with 60 Vbeta and 13 Jbeta primers that the PCR ran. TCRdb's copy holds only in-frame clones and misses some; the assay was immunoSEQ multiplex PCR. This sample carries about 190,000 clones, with about 1% going to the ten biggest clones. The clonotype comes from a woman in her twenties or thirties in good health and CMV-seropositive. Source material: PBMCs.

CDR3 coding DNA: TGTGCCAGCAGCCCATCCTTGGGACAGGGAGAAGGCTACACCTTC. Translation gives CASSPSLGQGEGYTF. The chain recombines TRBV7-8 with TRBJ1-2; 9 bases map to TRBD1. Germline V gene sequence: CDR1 SGHVS, CDR2 FQNEAQ. The CDR3 length is 15 residues. The junction had 12 bases not matched to a gene; V was cut back by 5 bases and J by 8 bases. The entire variable domain, with the rest obtained from reference TRBV7-8 and TRBJ1-2, is as follows: GAGVSQSPRYKVAKRGQDVALRCDPISGHVSLFWYQQALGQGPEFLTYFQNEAQLDKSGLPSDRFFAERPEGSVSTLKIQRTQQEDSAVYLCASSPSLGQGEGYTFGSGTRLTVV.